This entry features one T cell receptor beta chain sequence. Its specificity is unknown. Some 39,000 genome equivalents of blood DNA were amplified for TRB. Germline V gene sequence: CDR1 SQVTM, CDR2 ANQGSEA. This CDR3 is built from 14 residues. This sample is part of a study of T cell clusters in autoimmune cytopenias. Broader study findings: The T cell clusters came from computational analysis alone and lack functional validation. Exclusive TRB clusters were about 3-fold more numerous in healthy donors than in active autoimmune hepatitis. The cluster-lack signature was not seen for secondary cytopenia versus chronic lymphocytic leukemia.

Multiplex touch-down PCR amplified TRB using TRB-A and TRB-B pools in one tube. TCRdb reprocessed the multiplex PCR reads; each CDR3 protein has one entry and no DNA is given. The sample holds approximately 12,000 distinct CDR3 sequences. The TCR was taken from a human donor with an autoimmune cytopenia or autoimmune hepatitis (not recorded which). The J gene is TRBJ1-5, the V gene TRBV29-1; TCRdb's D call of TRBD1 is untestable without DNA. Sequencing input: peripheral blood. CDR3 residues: CSVVMGEHNQPQHF.